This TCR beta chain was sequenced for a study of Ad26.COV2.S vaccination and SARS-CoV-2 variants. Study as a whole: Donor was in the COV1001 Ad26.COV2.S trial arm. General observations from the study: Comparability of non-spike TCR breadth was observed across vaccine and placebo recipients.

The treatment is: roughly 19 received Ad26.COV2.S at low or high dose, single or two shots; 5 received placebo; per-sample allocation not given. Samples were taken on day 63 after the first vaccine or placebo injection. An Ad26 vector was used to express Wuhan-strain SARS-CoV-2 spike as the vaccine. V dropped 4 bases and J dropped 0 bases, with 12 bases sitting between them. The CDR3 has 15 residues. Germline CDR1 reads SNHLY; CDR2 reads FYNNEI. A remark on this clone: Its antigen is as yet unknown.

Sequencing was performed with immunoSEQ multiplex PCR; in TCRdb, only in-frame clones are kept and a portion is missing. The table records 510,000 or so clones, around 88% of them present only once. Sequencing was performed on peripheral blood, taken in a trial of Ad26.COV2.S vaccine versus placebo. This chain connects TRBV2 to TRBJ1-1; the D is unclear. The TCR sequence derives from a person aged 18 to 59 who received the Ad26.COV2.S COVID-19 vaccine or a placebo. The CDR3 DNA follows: TGTGCCAGCAGTGTCCTGTTCAGAATGAACACTGAAGCTTTCTTT. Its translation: CASSVLFRMNTEAFF.